This T cell receptor (beta chain) comes out of a study of shared clonotypes between healthy human individuals (TCRdb year 2020). With regard to the full study: A couple of women and a few men aged 18 to 49 years were included in the cohort. For each donor, CD4 naive and CD4 memory were each given three plates, CD8 naive was given two plates, and CD8 memory was given one plate. To estimate repertoire size and how much clonotype sharing occurs between individuals, the study deeply sequenced the blood TCR repertoires of about five healthy adults. To increase sequencing depth and limit assay-specific biases, TCR repertoire library preparation and sequencing were carried out by different laboratories using diverse techniques. Per donor, leukapheresis produced somewhere between about 0.9 and 9 billion PBMCs.

The count of this clone is one. It lacks a known antigen. Base qualities are not recorded, but no much larger clone differs from it by a single base. The identical CDR3 is also encoded by other nucleotide sequences in the sample. The CDR3 contains 12 residues, cysteine and phenylalanine counted. Only the CDR3 portion is preserved as DNA: 36 bases, with reading frame beginning at the first base. The germline V gene (reference sequence) provides CDR1 LNHDA and CDR2 SQIVND. V and J are truncated by 6 bases and 6 bases respectively, leaving an intervening sequence of 12 bases. TCR CDR3 regions were amplified from genomic DNA by multiplex PCR using the deep immunoSEQ assay. Extracted genomic DNA from each cell subset was spread evenly across all wells of several immunoSEQ 96-well plates, with each plate serving as a replicate. Each replicate PCR for sorted subsets received about 220 ng genomic DNA, equal to about 30,000 T cell genomes. Purified libraries were quantified with a Qubit 3.0 fluorometer, sized on a Bioanalyzer 2100, and re-quantified with the KAPA Library Quantification kit. Each immunoSEQ 96-well plate was sequenced on its own single-read 150-cycle Illumina NextSeq 550 flow cell. The authors processed their data as follows. The immunoSEQ output contained only junctional sequences without quality scores, so filtering could not match that applied to full-length reads. Sequences were annotated with PyIR, a Python wrapper for IgBLAST v1.9, using IMGT germline references to assign V/J genes and CDR3. Reads were filtered out if the reads had weak V/J assignments (E-value above 1e-6), no CDR3, stop codons, out-of-frame junctions, or ambiguous translated residues. V3J clonotypes were defined by identical inferred V gene, J gene, and CDR3 amino acid sequence. Percentage overlap between repertoires was calculated by dividing the number of shared unique clonotypes by the size of the smaller repertoire. Three approaches were used to assess repertoire richness: RTK rarefaction, the Chao1 estimator, and Recon v2.1 estimates of unobserved clonotypes. Generation probabilities were computed with OLGA for all TCRbeta clonotypes obtained by the gDNA method from a few donors. Not all clones reach the TCRdb copy of this immuneACCESS table, which keeps in-frame sequences only. Checked studies attribute under half of the gap to unresolved V genes and leave the rest unexplained. V, J and clone size derive from that table, while D and trimming were established from the DNA sequence. The table for this sample lists about 980,000 clones; around 80% of them were counted only once. The ten largest clones add up to about 1.5% of the sample.

Overall study outcomes, separate from this receptor: Sampling was restricted to blood, and TCR repertoires in tissues likely differ from the TCR repertoires found in blood. Clonotypes shared by all four sorted-subset donors showed higher generation probabilities than non-shared clonotypes. Even with the large sequencing depth, rarefaction of the sorted-subset datasets indicated that sequencing was incomplete. Sharing across four donors was observed for around 4.8% of naive CD4, over 3% of naive CD8, 2% to 2.5% of memory CD4, and approximately 0.41% of memory CD8 clonotypes. The small number of donors limited the genetic and exposure-history diversity represented. Larger estimated clonotype richness was generally found for naive subsets than for memory subsets. Pairwise subsampling led to the expectation that sequencing depth would affect the degree of clonotype sharing among donors.

The donors were healthy, HIV-negative adults with no recently reported acute infections or vaccinations. Only Caucasian adults living in Nashville, Tennessee, USA were represented among the donors. CD4+ T cells were enriched by magnetic negative selection, after which naive cells were positively selected on CD45RA and the negative fraction was taken as the memory subset. Blood was obtained by leukapheresis, after which PBMCs were separated by Ficoll-Histopaque density gradient centrifugation and cryopreserved in liquid nitrogen vapor phase. Purity and quantity of every magnetically sorted T cell population were checked by analytical flow cytometry. Each sorted fraction had its genomic DNA isolated and then quantified by UV absorbance on a Nanodrop 2000c.

The specimen sequenced was memory CD4+ T cells sorted from blood. This sample's cell subset or site label indicates: CD45RA-negative fraction. This chain is built from TRBV19 and TRBJ2-7, with the D gene call left open. The TCR comes from a man aged 18 to 30 in good health. The CDR3 is CASSPQAGEQYF. The nucleotide sequence reads TGTGCCAGTAGCCCCCAGGCCGGCGAGCAGTACTTC. Here the CDR3 is joined to the reference TRBV19 and TRBJ2-7 genes, and the full variable domain is: DGGITQSPKYLFRKEGQNVTLSCEQNLNHDAMYWYRQDPGQGLRLIYYSQIVNDFQKGDIAEGYSVSREKKESFPLTVTSAQKNPTAFYLCASSPQAGEQYFGPGTRLTVT.